This T cell receptor (beta chain) derives from a study of T cell responses to AZD1222 COVID-19 vaccine. Notes on the study in general: An increase in Spike-specific TCR breadth and depth was observed after two AZD1222 doses.

TCRdb's copy holds only in-frame clones and misses some; the assay was immunoSEQ multiplex PCR. The sample includes about 140,000 clones, 80% to 95% of them seen just once. Second-dose schedules of about 4 or about 12 weeks were combined. Looked up from germline, CDR1 is SGHRS and CDR2 is YFSETQ. The CDR3 covers 16 residues. The V gene end was trimmed by 3 bases and the J gene end by 0 bases; junction bases not matched to a gene: 4. On this clone itself: Its antigen is as yet unknown.

The V call is TRBV5-1, the J call TRBJ2-1; 9 nucleotides line up with TRBD1. This receptor was taken from an adult who received the AZD1222 COVID-19 vaccine. Source: peripheral blood, taken 28 days after the second AZD1222 dose. CDR3 nucleotides: TGCGCCAGCAGCTCTCTGGGACAGGGCTCCTACAATGAGCAGTTCTTC. It translates to CASSSLGQGSYNEQFF.